These 6 T cell receptor beta chains were sequenced from one sample in a study of T cells after yellow fever vaccination (dated by TCRdb to between 2018 and 2021). The protocol used for the library was 5' RACE. Instrument used: Illumina NovaSeq 6000. Using fastp at Q25 and MiXCR, TCRdb reprocessed the public reads and kept productive beta chains. Each record represents a unique CDR3 protein, reported with the most common genes and DNA among its rows. The sample profile shows about 320,000 distinct CDR3 sequences; roughly 4.3% of them were found once. Approximately 19% of the sample is taken by the ten largest. The treatment or condition label, read with the paper, signifies: live attenuated yellow fever vaccine strain. Material: PBMCs, obtained 15 days after the yellow fever booster vaccination. The receptors originated from a man in his late teens or twenties who received the YFV17D yellow fever vaccine.

This clonotype was counted a few times. The chain employs TRBV5-1 and TRBJ2-5; tentatively, D is TRBD1 (5 bases). Germline CDR1 and CDR2: SGHRS and YFSETQ. The germline V and J ends were trimmed by 0 bases and 0 bases, with 9 bases remaining between them. This CDR3 region has 15 residues. The CDR3: CASSLGQIYQETQYF. The CDR3, as DNA: TGCGCCAGCAGCTTGGGACAGATCTACCAAGAGACCCAGTACTTC.

The sample holds many counts of this clonotype. This chain connects TRBV10-1 to TRBJ2-7; TRBD1 aligns across 10 bases. The J segment lost 6 bases and the V segment lost 7 bases, leaving 9 bases of the junction unmatched. Germline V gives CDR1 WNHNN, CDR2 SYGVQD (reference sequence). The CDR3 is 14 amino acids. The CDR3 here is CASIPGTGDGEQYF. CDR3 DNA: TGCGCCAGCATCCCTGGGACAGGGGACGGCGAGCAGTACTTC.

This clonotype was seen ten or more times. The rearrangement joins TRBV29-1 to TRBJ2-3; TRBD2 matches 10 bases. The CDR3 covers 14 residues. Trimming at V came to 7 bases and at J to 1 base, leaving 5 bases not matched to a gene. CDR1 SQVTM and CDR2 ANQGSEA come from the germline V gene. The DNA of the CDR3 is TGCAGCGGCCTAGGACTAGCGGGCACAGATACGCAGTATTTT. Amino acids: CSGLGLAGTDTQYF.

This clonotype has at least ten counts. The chain employs TRBV21-1 and TRBJ2-2. TRBV21-1 is a recognized pseudogene. The CDR3 totals 13 residues. CDR3 in amino acids: CASIVGGTGELFF. Written as DNA, the CDR3 is TGTGCCAGCATCGTAGGCGGCACCGGGGAGCTGTTTTTT.

A few counts support this clonotype. The chain links TRBV5-1 to TRBJ1-1; D gene unclear. Germline values: CDR1 SGHRS, CDR2 YFSETQ. V lost 0 bases and J lost 6, with 9 bases in between. The CDR3 has 13 amino acids. The CDR3 DNA sequence: TGCGCCAGCAGCTTGGTTGGGAGGGCTGAAGCTTTCTTT. Protein: CASSLVGRAEAFF.

The rearrangement uses TRBV4-1 and TRBJ2-2; 7 bases fit TRBD2. The CDR3 extends over 17 amino acids. The germline V gene encodes CDR1 MGHRA and CDR2 YSYEKL. Unmatched junction bases numbered 12, after V lost 6 bases and J lost 2 bases. The CDR3 DNA follows: TGCGCCAGCAGGCCGCAGGAAAGCGGGGTCAACACCGGGGAGCTGTTTTTT. As protein: CASRPQESGVNTGELFF.